This T cell receptor (beta chain) was sequenced in a study of Graves' ophthalmopathy and Graves' hyperthyroidism. About this clonotype: An end of the junction does not agree with germline; a read error may underlie this.

Looked up from germline, CDR1 is SEHNR and CDR2 is FQNEAQ (reference sequence). There are 12 residues in the CDR3. Scientists amplified the TCR beta CDR3 regions from RNA transcripts. HTBI-primed first-round RT-PCR preceded second-round multiplex PCR. Via MiXCR, TCRdb re-called the multiplex PCR reads, giving one row per CDR3 protein. The sample shows roughly 39,000 distinct CDR3 sequences, approximately 53% of them seen only once. Sample: peripheral blood. The receptor's source is an adult woman with stable Graves' hyperthyroidism. The chain joins TRBV7-9 to TRBJ1-1; perhaps TRBD1 as D (6 bases). The CDR3 DNA reads TGTGCCAGCTGCTCTAGACAGGAATCGGCTTCCTTT. Translation: CASCSRQESASF.